The 28 T cell receptor beta chains given below trace back to one sample, sequenced in a study of Ad26.COV2.S vaccination and SARS-CoV-2 variants. Documented treatment: approximately 18 received Ad26.COV2.S at low or high dose, single or two shots; about 5 received placebo; per-sample allocation not given. Each sample was drawn 63 days after the first injection (of vaccine or placebo). Some clones are missing from TCRdb's copy, which holds only in-frame ones; the method was immunoSEQ multiplex PCR. The repertoire holds around 300,000 clones, with about 89% as singletons. The sequencing here drew on peripheral blood, taken in a trial of Ad26.COV2.S vaccine versus placebo. These TCRs come from a person aged 18-65 years who received the Ad26.COV2.S COVID-19 vaccine or a placebo.

The gene calls are TRBV6-5 and TRBJ2-3; tentative D call: TRBD2 (6 bases). This CDR3 has 13 residues. V was cut by 5 bases and J by 4 bases, with 10 bases left in between. The germline CDR1 and CDR2 sequences are MNHEY and SVGAGI. CDR3 sequence: CASSPRRADTQYF. CDR3 coding DNA: TGTGCCAGCAGTCCGAGGAGGGCAGATACGCAGTATTTT.

CDR3 DNA: TGCAGTGCTAGTACAGAGATTGCAACTAATGAAAAACTGTTTTTT. Translating gives CSASTEIATNEKLFF. The chain employs TRBV20-1 and TRBJ1-4; D is unclear. V lost 3 bases and J 0 bases, leaving 11 bases between the germline ends. Germline V gene lookup returns CDR1 DFQATT and CDR2 SNEGSKA (reference sequence). The CDR3 sequence is 15 residues long.

The V call is TRBV10-3, the J call TRBJ2-7; no definite D call. The CDR3 sequence is 13 residues long. V shed 5 bases and J shed 5 bases, with 13 bases lying between them. CDR1 is ENHRY and CDR2 is SYGVKD in the germline V gene. Written as DNA, the CDR3 is TGTGCCATCAGTTCCGGGCCTCAGGACGAGCAGTACTTC. It specifies CAISSGPQDEQYF.

V usage is TRBV2 and J usage is TRBJ1-2, with TRBD1 as a possible D gene (5 bases). The germline CDR1 and CDR2 sequences are SNHLY and FYNNEI. This CDR3 region has 13 residues. Trimming shortened V by 10 bases and J by 0 bases, and 12 bases separated the two germline ends. This CDR3 is CATAGRPNYGYTF. DNA of the CDR3: TGTGCCACTGCAGGGCGTCCTAACTATGGCTACACCTTC.

This clone has just one count. This sequence joins TRBV3-1 (or the pseudogene TRBV3-2) and TRBJ1-4; 7 nucleotides agree with TRBD1. V lost 3 bases, J lost 7 bases, and 5 bases stayed unmatched. CDR1 is LGHDT, CDR2 YNNKEL, per germline (reference sequence). The CDR3 has 14 residues. The CDR3 here is CASSQARGSEKLFF. CDR3 DNA: TGTGCCAGCAGCCAGGCCAGGGGGAGTGAAAAACTGTTTTTT.

The rearrangement links TRBV7-9 to TRBJ2-7, with a tentative D call TRBD1 (6 bases). The CDR3 is 14 residues long. Germline V gives CDR1 SEHNR, CDR2 FQNEAQ (reference sequence). The ends were cut back, 5 bases at V and 4 bases at J, with 15 bases in the middle. The CDR3 protein is CASSATGTHYEQYF. The CDR3 DNA follows: TGTGCCAGCAGCGCAACCGGGACACATTACGAGCAGTACTTC. Full variable domain (missing parts from reference TRBV7-9 and TRBJ2-7): DTGVSQNPRHKITKRGQNVTFRCDPISEHNRLYWYRQTLGQGPEFLTYFQNEAQLEKSRLLSDRFSAERPKGSFSTLEIQRTEQGDSAMYLCASSATGTHYEQYFGPGTRLTVT.

V is TRBV7-3 and J is TRBJ2-5; TRBD2 agrees at 7 bases. The length of the CDR3 is 14 residues. The V gene's germline CDR1 is SGHTA and CDR2 FQGTGA. V lost 0 bases, J lost 3 bases, and 1 base stayed unmatched. The CDR3 loop is CASSLTAGKETQYF. The CDR3 DNA reads TGTGCCAGCAGCTTAACAGCGGGGAAAGAGACCCAGTACTTC. Looking up the rest from reference TRBV7-3 and TRBJ2-5 gives the full variable domain: GAGVSQTPSNKVTEKGKYVELRCDPISGHTALYWYRQSLGQGPEFLIYFQGTGAADDSGLPNDRFFAVRPEGSVSTLKIQRTERGDSAVYLCASSLTAGKETQYFGPGTRLLVL.

This chain uses TRBV6-5 with TRBJ2-5; D not certain. Trimming left V 8 bases short and J 0 bases short, with 10 bases between. Germline V CDR1 and CDR2: MNHEY, SVGAGI. The length of the CDR3 is 13 residues. This CDR3 is CASSNTDQETQYF. The CDR3 nucleotides read TGTGCCAGCTCCAACACGGACCAAGAGACCCAGTACTTC.

The V gene is TRBV2, the J gene TRBJ2-7, with 13 bases matching TRBD2. Germline CDR1 reads SNHLY; CDR2 reads FYNNEI. The CDR3 length is 14 residues. V shed 7 bases and J 9 bases; nucleotides not matched to a gene: 9. The CDR3 DNA reads as TGTGCCAGCAATCCCGGGACTAGCGGGGACAGGCAGTACTTC. Amino acids: CASNPGTSGDRQYF.

The V gene is TRBV4-1, the J gene TRBJ2-2, with 7 bases that match TRBD1. Germline V gene sequence: CDR1 MGHRA, CDR2 YSYEKL. V lost 4 bases, J lost 1 base, and 9 bases stayed unmatched. The CDR3 consists of 17 residues. The CDR3 reads CASSPPMTGRNTGELFF. Written as DNA, the CDR3 is TGCGCCAGCAGCCCCCCGATGACAGGGAGGAACACCGGGGAGCTGTTTTTT.

The chain employs TRBV28 and TRBJ2-3; 9 bases are shared with TRBD2. Germline loops: CDR1 MDHEN, CDR2 SYDVKM. V shed 2 bases and J 3 bases; nucleotides not matched to a gene: 0. This CDR3 spans 14 amino acids. The CDR3 sequence: CASSLAGGTDTQYF. The CDR3 bases are TGTGCCAGCAGTTTAGCGGGAGGGACAGATACGCAGTATTTT.

This rearrangement joins TRBV7-2 to TRBJ1-5, with D unclear. The CDR3 runs to 15 residues. V was pared by 1 base and J by 0 bases, with 7 bases between. Germline CDR1 is SGHTA and CDR2 is FQGNSA. The CDR3 is CASSLGKGSNQPQHF. In DNA, the CDR3 is TGTGCCAGCAGCTTAGGGAAGGGTAGCAATCAGCCCCAGCATTTT.

J is TRBJ2-1 and V is TRBV5-1; TRBD2 agrees at 7 bases. Unmatched junction bases numbered 2, after V lost 0 bases and J lost 5 bases. CDR1 is SGHRS, CDR2 YFSETQ, per germline. The CDR3 extends over 14 amino acids. For the CDR3, the DNA is TGCGCCAGCAGCTTGGCAGGGAGGGACAATGAGCAGTTCTTC. This encodes CASSLAGRDNEQFF.

The chain recombines TRBV28 with TRBJ1-5; no definite D call. Per the germline V gene, CDR1 is MDHEN and CDR2 is SYDVKM. The V end was cut by 4 bases, the J end by 5 bases, with 0 bases between. This CDR3 region has 10 residues. The CDR3 protein is CASSYQPQHF. CDR3 nucleotides: TGTGCCAGCAGTTATCAGCCCCAGCATTTT.

The V and J genes are TRBV30 and TRBJ2-1; D is tentatively TRBD1 or TRBD2 (5 bases each). The V end was cut by 2 bases, the J end by 6 bases, with 17 bases between. This CDR3 has 15 amino acids. The germline V gene encodes CDR1 GTSNPN and CDR2 SVGIG (reference sequence). In DNA, the CDR3 is TGTGCCTGGAGTATCCTTCGGGGTGGGGCCAATGAGCAGTTCTTC. This gives the protein CAWSILRGGANEQFF.

The rearrangement uses TRBV24-1 and TRBJ2-1; 7 bases map to TRBD1. CDR1 KGHDR and CDR2 SFDVKD come from the germline V gene. This CDR3 has 15 amino acids. Trimming at V came to 6 bases and at J to 1 base, leaving 5 bases not matched to a gene. The CDR3 DNA sequence: TGTGCCACCAGTCTAGGGGGACAGTCCTACAATGAGCAGTTCTTC. Translated, it gives CATSLGGQSYNEQFF.

The chain combines TRBV3-1 (or the pseudogene TRBV3-2) with TRBJ1-3; perhaps TRBD1 as D (6 bases). CDR3 length: 16 amino acids. CDR1 is LGHDT and CDR2 is YNNKEL in the germline V gene (reference sequence). Trimming removed 4 bases at V and 6 bases at J, with 19 bases between. CDR3 protein: CASSLRQAYSLNTIYF. The CDR3 DNA reads as TGTGCCAGCAGCCTACGACAGGCTTACTCCTTAAACACCATATATTTT.

The CDR3 region is CASSLYRSRSYNEQFF. CDR3 in DNA: TGTGCCAGCAGTTTATACAGATCCCGTTCCTACAATGAGCAGTTCTTC. The chain couples TRBV27 to TRBJ2-1; D is uncertain. The CDR3 consists of 16 residues. Trimming shortened V by 1 base and J by 1 base, and 11 bases separated the two germline ends. Germline CDR1 MNHEY, CDR2 SMNVEV (reference sequence).

The chain recombines TRBV5-6 with TRBJ1-6, with 7 bases that match TRBD1. Germline V gives CDR1 SGHDT, CDR2 YYEEEE. With 6 bases clipped from V and 10 bases from J, the junction kept 10 bases outside the gene matches. The CDR3 has 14 residues. CDR3 in amino acids: CASTQTGVRSPLHF. The CDR3 region has the DNA TGTGCCAGCACCCAAACAGGGGTGCGATCACCCCTCCACTTT.

This chain links TRBV18 with TRBJ2-3, with TRBD1 matching over 7 bases. This CDR3 is 15 amino acids long. From germline, CDR1 is KGHSH and CDR2 LQKENI. With V trimmed by 6 bases and J by 4 bases, 10 bases remained unmatched. CDR3 coding DNA: TGTGCCAGCTCCCTCACAGGGGTGGTGGCAGATACGCAGTATTTT. This translates into CASSLTGVVADTQYF. The variable domain in full, completed from reference TRBV18 and TRBJ2-3, reads NAGVMQNPRHLVRRRGQEARLRCSPMKGHSHVYWYRQLPEEGLKFMVYLQKENIIDESGMPKERFSAEFPKEGPSILRIQQVVRGDSAAYFCASSLTGVVADTQYFGPGTRLTVL.

On this clone itself: Other DNA sequences within the sample encode an identical CDR3. The chain couples TRBV15 to TRBJ2-3; D ambiguous. Germline loops: CDR1 LNHNV, CDR2 YYDKDF (reference sequence). The CDR3 runs to 12 residues. Trimming removed 1 base from V and 3 bases from J, with 2 bases in between. The CDR3: CATSRATDTQYF. Here the CDR3 DNA reads TGTGCCACCAGCAGAGCGACAGATACGCAGTATTTT.

This chain links TRBV27 with TRBJ1-4, with D maybe TRBD1 (6 bases). Germline V lookup: CDR1 MNHEY, CDR2 SMNVEV (reference sequence). V lost 5 bases, J lost 3 bases, and 16 bases lay in between. The length of the CDR3 is 16 residues. CDR3 sequence (DNA): TGTGCCAGCAGTGCCCGAGGGGGGGTACCTAATGAAAAACTGTTTTTT. Residues: CASSARGGVPNEKLFF.

This chain uses TRBV14 with TRBJ1-1; 11 nucleotides match TRBD1. The CDR3 runs 16 residues. The V gene end was trimmed by 3 bases and the J gene end by 1 base; junction bases not matched to a gene: 4. From germline, CDR1 is SGHDN and CDR2 FVKESK. The CDR3 is CASSHRTGGGNTEAFF. The DNA of the CDR3 is TGTGCCAGCAGCCACCGGACAGGGGGCGGGAACACTGAAGCTTTCTTT.

CDR3 in DNA: TGTGCCAGCAGTGGACTAGCGGGAATCAACAATGAGCAGTTCTTC. This gives the protein CASSGLAGINNEQFF. The chain uses TRBV25-1 and TRBJ2-1, with TRBD2 identical over 11 bases. J gave up 5 bases and V 4 bases, and 4 bases lay outside the gene matches. Germline assignment: CDR1 MGHDK and CDR2 SYGVNS. The CDR3 has 15 residues.

The table lists this clone with a count of one. The chain links TRBV3-1 (or the pseudogene TRBV3-2) to TRBJ2-4, with D perhaps assigned TRBD1 or TRBD2 (5 bases each). CDR3 length: 19 residues. CDR1 is LGHDT and CDR2 is YNNKEL in the germline V gene (reference sequence). Trimming stripped 0 bases from V and 2 bases from J, with 20 bases between. CDR3 in DNA: TGTGCCAGCAGCCAAGATCCGTCCGGTACAGGACTTCCCAAAAACATTCAGTACTTC. This codes for CASSQDPSGTGLPKNIQYF.

The chain links TRBV14 to TRBJ2-3; no reliable D call. From germline, CDR1 is SGHDN and CDR2 FVKESK. This CDR3 contains 14 residues. Trimming removed 4 bases at V and 0 bases at J, with 8 bases between. The DNA for the CDR3 is TGTGCCAGCAGCCGGACCCGTAGCACAGATACGCAGTATTTT. It codes for CASSRTRSTDTQYF.

The chain has TRBV10-2 and TRBJ1-6, with a possible D match to TRBD1 (6 bases). Trimming left V 8 bases short and J 7 bases short, with 15 bases between. This CDR3 is 14 amino acids long. Germline V gene sequence: CDR1 WSHSY, CDR2 SAAADI. The CDR3 spells CASGHREGNSPLHF. The CDR3, as DNA: TGCGCCAGCGGCCACAGGGAAGGGAATTCACCCCTCCACTTT.

The genes are TRBV15 and TRBJ1-2; D is possibly TRBD1 (6 bases). Trimming took 5 bases from V and 7 from J, leaving 14 bases between them. CDR3 size: 13 residues. Looked up from germline, CDR1 is LNHNV and CDR2 is YYDKDF (reference sequence). CDR3 sequence (DNA): TGTGCCACCAGCTTCACAGGGATGAGTGGCTACACCTTC. The encoded protein is CATSFTGMSGYTF.